This T cell receptor (beta chain) emerged from a study of T cell responses to AZD1222 COVID-19 vaccine. Clones were read by immunoSEQ multiplex PCR, and TCRdb kept only the in-frame ones, dropping some. The sample comprises about 72,000 clones, over 75% of which are singletons, and around 24% rests with the top ten. Details on this clone: Its target is unknown.

Study-wide results and caveats: Spike as a whole was targeted by vaccine-associated CD4 TCRs, dominant at 160-218 and 743-854. In a largely white British group with more females than males, clonal diversity was possibly underestimated. In all cases, repertoires were sampled only after the peak T cell response.

The CDR3 spans 14 residues. Trimming took 1 base from V and 9 from J, leaving 13 bases between them. CDR1 is MGHRA, CDR2 YSYEKL, per germline. The chain has TRBV4-1 and TRBJ2-1; D assignment may be TRBD1 or TRBD2 (5 bases each). The receptor was isolated from an adult in good health. The source was peripheral blood, collected on day 0 of AZD1222 vaccination. CDR3 bases: TGCGCCAGCAGCCAAGGCAGAGCAGGGAGTGAGCAGTTCTTC. The encoded protein is CASSQGRAGSEQFF.